The sequence of this T cell receptor (beta chain) was determined in a study of metastatic and nonmetastatic thyroid tumors. Study-level information: Repertoire comparison spanned blood and tumor or nodule tissue of malignant and benign thyroid patients.

In the source study's methods: For papillary thyroid cancer, a distant-metastasis classifier was constructed from CDR3 differences observed across clinicopathological groups. MiXCR reprocessed the PCR reads for TCRdb. TCRdb's processing, not the study's, gives the V and J calls here. The sample lists about 39,000 clones, approximately 15% occurring once. Trimming took off 7 bases at V and 3 bases at J, with 9 bases between the two ends. The CDR3 is 12 amino acids. CDR1 and CDR2 (germline): SGHTA, FQGTGA. Thyroid surgery had not been preceded by any treatment in any patient. The sequenced material came from blood. The rearrangement joins TRBV7-3 to TRBJ1-2; no definite D call. This TCR came from a female donor with papillary thyroid cancer or a benign thyroid nodule (not recorded which). Some clones in this sample may be carry-over from other donors' samples. DNA of the CDR3: TGTGCCAGCATCTCCCTGGACTATGGCTACACCTTC. Protein: CASISLDYGYTF. Complete variable domain (other parts from reference TRBV7-3 and TRBJ1-2): GAGVSQTPSNKVTEKGKYVELRCDPISGHTALYWYRQSLGQGPEFLIYFQGTGAADDSGLPNDRFFAVRPEGSVSTLKIQRTERGDSAVYLCASISLDYGYTFGSGTRLTVV.